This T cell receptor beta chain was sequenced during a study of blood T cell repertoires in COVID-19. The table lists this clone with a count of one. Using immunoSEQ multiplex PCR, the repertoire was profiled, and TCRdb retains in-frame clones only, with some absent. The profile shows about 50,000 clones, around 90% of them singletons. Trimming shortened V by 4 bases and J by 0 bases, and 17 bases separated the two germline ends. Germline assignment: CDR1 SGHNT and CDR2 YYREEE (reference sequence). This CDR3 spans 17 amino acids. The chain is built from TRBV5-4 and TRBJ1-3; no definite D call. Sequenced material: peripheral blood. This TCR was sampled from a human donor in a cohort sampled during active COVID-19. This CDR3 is CASSPRASPSSGNTIYF. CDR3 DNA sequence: TGTGCCAGCAGCCCGAGGGCGAGTCCTTCCTCTGGAAACACCATATATTTT.